This TCR beta chain was documented in a study of identical twins. Study outcomes and limitations: Abundant beta clonotypes from cord blood had fewer insertions, unlike memory repertoires, which showed none. Low generation-probability sequences were in excess among twin-shared out-of-frame alpha sequences.

In this sample, this clonotype turned up many times. Its antigen is not identified. J was trimmed by 9 bases and V by 3 bases; bases with no gene match: 4. This CDR3 is built from 14 residues. The germline CDR1 and CDR2 sequences are DFQATT and SNEGSKA (reference sequence). TCRdb used MiXCR to reprocess the 5' RACE reads, holding one entry per CDR3 protein. Among approximately 600,000 distinct CDR3 sequences listed, 7.1% were seen once. The data also belong to a second study, concerning yellow fever vaccine responses in identical twins.

The sample comprised PBMCs. The source is a woman between 18 and 30 years old in good health. The rearrangement uses TRBV20-1 and TRBJ2-1; the match to TRBD2 covers 14 bases. The DNA of the CDR3 is TGCAGTGCTAGGGGACTAGCGGGAGACGGTGAGCAGTTCTTC. Translated, it gives CSARGLAGDGEQFF.